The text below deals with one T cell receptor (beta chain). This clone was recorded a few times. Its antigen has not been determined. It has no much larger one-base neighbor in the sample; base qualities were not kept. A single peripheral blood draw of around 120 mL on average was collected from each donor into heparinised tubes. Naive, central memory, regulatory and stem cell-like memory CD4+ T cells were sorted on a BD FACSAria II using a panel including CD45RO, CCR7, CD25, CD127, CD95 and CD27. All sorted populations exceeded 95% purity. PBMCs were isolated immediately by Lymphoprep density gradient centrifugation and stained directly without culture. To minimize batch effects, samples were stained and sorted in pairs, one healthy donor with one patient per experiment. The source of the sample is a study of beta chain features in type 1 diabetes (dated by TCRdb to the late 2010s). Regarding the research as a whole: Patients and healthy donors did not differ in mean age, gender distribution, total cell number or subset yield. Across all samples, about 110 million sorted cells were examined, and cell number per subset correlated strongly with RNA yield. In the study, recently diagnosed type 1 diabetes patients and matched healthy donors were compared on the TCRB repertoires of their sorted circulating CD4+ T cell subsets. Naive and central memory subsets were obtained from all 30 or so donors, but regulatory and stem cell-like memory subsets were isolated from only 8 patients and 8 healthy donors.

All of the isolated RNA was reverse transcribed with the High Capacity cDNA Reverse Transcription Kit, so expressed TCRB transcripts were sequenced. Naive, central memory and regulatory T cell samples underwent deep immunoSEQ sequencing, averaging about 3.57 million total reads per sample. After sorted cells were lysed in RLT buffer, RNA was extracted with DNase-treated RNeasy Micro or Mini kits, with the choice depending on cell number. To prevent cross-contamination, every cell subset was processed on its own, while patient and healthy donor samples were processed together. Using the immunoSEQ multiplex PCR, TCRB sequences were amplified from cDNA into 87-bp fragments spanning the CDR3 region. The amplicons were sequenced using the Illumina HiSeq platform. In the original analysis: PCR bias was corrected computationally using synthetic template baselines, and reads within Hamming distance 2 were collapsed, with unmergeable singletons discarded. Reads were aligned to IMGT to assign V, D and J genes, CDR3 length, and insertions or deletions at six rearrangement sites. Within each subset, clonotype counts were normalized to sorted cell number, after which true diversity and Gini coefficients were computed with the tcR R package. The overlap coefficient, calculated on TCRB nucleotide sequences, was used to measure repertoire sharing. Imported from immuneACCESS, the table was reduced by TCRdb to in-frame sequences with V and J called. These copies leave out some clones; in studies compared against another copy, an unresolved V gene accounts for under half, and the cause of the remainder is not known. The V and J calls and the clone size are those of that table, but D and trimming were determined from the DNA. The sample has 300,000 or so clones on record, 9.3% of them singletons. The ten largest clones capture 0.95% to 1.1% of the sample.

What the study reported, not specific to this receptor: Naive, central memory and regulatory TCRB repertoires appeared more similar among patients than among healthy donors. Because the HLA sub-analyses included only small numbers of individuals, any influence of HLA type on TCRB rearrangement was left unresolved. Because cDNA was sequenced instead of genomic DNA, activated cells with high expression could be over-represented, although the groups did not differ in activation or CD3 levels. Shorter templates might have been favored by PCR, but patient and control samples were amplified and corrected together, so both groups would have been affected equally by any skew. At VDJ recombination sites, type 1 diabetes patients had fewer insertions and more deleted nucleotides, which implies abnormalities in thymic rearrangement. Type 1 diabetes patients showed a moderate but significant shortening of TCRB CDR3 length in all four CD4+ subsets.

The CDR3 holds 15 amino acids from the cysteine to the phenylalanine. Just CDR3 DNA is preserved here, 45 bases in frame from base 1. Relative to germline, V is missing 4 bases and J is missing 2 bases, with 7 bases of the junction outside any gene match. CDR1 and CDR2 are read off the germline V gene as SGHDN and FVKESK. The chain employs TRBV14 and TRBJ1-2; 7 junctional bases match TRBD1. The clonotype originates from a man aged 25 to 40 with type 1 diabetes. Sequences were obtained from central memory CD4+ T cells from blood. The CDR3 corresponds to CASSRTTGANYGYTF. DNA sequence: TGTGCCAGCAGCCGTACAACAGGGGCCAACTATGGCTACACCTTC.